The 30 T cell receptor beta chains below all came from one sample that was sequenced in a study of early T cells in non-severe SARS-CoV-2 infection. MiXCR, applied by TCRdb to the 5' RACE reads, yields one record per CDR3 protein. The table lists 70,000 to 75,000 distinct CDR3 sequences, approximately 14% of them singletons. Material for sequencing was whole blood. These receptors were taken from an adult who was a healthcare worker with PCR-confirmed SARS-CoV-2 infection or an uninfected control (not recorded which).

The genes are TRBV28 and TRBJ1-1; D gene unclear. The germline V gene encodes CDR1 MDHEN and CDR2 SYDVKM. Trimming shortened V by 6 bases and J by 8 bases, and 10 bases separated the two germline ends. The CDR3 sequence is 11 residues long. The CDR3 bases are TGTGCCAGCAGGGGCCGGCCGGAAGCTTTCTTT. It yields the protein CASRGRPEAFF.

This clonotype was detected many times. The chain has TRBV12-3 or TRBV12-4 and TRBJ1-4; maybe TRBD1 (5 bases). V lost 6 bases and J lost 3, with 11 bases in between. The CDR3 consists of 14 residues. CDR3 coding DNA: TGTGCCAGCAGACCGACAGAGTCTAATGAAAAACTGTTTTTT. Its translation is CASRPTESNEKLFF.

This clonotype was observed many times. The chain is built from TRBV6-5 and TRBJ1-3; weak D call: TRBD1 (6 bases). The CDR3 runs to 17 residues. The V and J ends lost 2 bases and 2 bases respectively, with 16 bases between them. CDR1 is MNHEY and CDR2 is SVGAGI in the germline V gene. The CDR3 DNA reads TGTGCCAGCAGTTACGGATCGGGGACATCAACTGGAAACACCATATATTTT. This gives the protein CASSYGSGTSTGNTIYF.

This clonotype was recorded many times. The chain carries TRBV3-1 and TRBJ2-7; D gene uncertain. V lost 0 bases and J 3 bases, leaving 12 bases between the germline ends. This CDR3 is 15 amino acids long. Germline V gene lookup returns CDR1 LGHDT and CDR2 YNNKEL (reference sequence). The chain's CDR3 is CASSQDQEALYEQYF. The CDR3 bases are TGTGCCAGCAGCCAAGATCAGGAAGCACTCTACGAGCAGTACTTC.

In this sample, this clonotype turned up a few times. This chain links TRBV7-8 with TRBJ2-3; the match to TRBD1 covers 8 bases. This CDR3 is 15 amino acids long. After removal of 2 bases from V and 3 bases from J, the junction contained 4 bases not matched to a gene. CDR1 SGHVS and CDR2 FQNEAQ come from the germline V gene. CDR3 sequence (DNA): TGTGCCAGCAGCTTACGGACAGGGTTTACAGATACGCAGTATTTT. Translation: CASSLRTGFTDTQYF.

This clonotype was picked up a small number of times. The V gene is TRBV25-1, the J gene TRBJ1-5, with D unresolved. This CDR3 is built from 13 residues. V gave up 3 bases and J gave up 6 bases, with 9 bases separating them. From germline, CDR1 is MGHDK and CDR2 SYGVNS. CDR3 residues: CASSEGVSQPQHF. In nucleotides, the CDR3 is TGTGCCAGCAGTGAGGGCGTAAGTCAGCCCCAGCATTTT.

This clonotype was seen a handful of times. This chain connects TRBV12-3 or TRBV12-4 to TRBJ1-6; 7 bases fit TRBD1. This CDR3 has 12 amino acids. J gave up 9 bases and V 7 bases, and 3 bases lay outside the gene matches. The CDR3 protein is CASNHRGSPLHF. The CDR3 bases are TGTGCCAGCAACCACAGGGGTTCACCCCTCCACTTT.

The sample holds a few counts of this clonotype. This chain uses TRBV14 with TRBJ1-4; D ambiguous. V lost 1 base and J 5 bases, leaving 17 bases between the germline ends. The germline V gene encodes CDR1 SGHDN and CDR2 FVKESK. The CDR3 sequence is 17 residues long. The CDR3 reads CASSQGTSVGFNEKLFF. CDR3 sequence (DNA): TGTGCCAGCAGCCAAGGAACTTCCGTTGGGTTCAATGAAAAACTGTTTTTT.

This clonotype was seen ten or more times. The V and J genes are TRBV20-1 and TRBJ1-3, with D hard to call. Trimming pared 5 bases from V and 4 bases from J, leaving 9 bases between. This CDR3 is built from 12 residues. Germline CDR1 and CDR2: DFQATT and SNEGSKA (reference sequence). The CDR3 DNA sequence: TGCAGTGCTTTCAGACAAGGAAACACCATATATTTT. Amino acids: CSAFRQGNTIYF.

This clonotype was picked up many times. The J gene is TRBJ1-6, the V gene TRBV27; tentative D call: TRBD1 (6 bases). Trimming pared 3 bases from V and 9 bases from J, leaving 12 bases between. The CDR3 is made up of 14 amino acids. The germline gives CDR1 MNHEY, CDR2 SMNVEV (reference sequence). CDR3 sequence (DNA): TGTGCCAGCAGTTTTCGCAGGGGAGGTTCACCCCTCCACTTT. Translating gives CASSFRRGGSPLHF.

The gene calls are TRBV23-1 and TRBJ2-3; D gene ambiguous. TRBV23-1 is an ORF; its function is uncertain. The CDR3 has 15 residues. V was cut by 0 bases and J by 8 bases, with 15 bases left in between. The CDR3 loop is CASSQSTILQATQYF. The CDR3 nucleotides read TGCGCCAGCAGTCAATCGACGATACTGCAGGCTACGCAGTATTTT.

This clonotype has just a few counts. The CDR3 DNA is TGTGCCAGTAGTATAAACCAAAACAGGGATGGCTACACCTTC. Its protein product is CASSINQNRDGYTF. This chain uses TRBV19 with TRBJ1-2; perhaps TRBD1 as D (6 bases). V lost 2 bases and J lost 6, with 13 bases in between. From germline, CDR1 is LNHDA and CDR2 SQIVND (reference sequence). The CDR3 is made up of 14 amino acids.

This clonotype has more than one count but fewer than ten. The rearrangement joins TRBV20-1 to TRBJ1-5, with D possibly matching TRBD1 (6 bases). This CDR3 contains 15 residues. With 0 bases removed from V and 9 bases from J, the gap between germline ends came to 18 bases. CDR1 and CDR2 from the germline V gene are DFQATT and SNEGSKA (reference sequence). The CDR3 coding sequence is TGCAGTGCTAGAGATCAGGGGACCGCTTTAGGGCCCCAGCATTTT. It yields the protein CSARDQGTALGPQHF.

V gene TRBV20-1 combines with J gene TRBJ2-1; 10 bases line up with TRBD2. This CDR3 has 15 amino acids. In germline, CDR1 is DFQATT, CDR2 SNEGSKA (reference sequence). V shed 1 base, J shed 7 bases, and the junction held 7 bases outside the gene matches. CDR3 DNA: TGCAGTGCTAGAGTCGGACTAGCGGCCCAAAATGAGCAGTTCTTC. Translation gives CSARVGLAAQNEQFF.

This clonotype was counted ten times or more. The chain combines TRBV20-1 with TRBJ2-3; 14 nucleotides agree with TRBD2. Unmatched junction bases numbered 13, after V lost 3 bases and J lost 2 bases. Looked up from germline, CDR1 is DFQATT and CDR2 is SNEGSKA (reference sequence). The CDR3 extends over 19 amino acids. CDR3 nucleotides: TGCAGTGCTAGTAAGACTAGCGGGGGGGACTTACTCTACACAGATACGCAGTATTTT. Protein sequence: CSASKTSGGDLLYTDTQYF.

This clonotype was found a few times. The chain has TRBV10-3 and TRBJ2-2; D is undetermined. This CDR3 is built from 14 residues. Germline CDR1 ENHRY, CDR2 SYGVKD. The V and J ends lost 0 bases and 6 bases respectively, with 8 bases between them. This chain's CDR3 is CAISESSLPGELFF. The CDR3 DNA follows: TGTGCCATCAGTGAGTCTAGTCTCCCCGGGGAGCTGTTTTTT.

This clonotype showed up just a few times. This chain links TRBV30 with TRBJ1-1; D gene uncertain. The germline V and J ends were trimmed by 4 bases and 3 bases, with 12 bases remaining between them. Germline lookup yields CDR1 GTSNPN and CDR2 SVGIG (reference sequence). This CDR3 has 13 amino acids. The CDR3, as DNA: TGTGCCTGGATGGCAGAGGTGGACACTGAAGCTTTCTTT. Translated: CAWMAEVDTEAFF.

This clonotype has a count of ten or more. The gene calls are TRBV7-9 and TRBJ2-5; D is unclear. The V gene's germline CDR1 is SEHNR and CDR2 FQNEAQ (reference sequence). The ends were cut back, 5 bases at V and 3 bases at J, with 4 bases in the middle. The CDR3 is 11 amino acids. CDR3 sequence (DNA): TGTGCCAGCAGCATAAAAGAGACCCAGTACTTC. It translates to CASSIKETQYF.

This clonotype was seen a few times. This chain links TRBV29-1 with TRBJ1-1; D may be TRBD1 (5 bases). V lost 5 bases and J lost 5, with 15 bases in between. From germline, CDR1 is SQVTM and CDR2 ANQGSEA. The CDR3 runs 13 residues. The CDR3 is CSVLSTAGTEAFF. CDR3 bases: TGCAGCGTTTTATCGACAGCGGGAACTGAAGCTTTCTTT.

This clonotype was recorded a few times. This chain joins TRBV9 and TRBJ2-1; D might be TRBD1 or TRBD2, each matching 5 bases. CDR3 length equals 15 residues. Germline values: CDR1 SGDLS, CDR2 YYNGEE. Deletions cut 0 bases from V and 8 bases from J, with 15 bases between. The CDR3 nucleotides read TGTGCCAGCAGCGTAGGGGACCTAGATGGCGATGAGCAGTTCTTC. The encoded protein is CASSVGDLDGDEQFF.

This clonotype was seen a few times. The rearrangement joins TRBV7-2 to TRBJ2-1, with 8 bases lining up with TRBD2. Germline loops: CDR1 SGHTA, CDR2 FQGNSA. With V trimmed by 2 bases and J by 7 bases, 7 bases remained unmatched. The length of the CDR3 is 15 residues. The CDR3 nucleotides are TGTGCCAGCAGCTTAAGCGGGAGTGAAGGGAATGAGCAGTTCTTC. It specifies CASSLSGSEGNEQFF.

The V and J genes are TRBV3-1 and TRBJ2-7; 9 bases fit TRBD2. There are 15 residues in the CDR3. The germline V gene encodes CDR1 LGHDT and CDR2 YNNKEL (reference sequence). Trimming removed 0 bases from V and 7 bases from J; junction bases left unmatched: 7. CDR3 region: CASSQDGAGGEEQYF. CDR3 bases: TGTGCCAGCAGCCAAGATGGAGCGGGGGGTGAAGAGCAGTACTTC.

The CDR3 DNA follows: TGTGCCAGCAGTTTGACAGGGGGGGCTAATGAAAAACTGTTTTTT. Encoded protein: CASSLTGGANEKLFF. The chain recombines TRBV28 with TRBJ1-4; 9 nucleotides line up with TRBD1. From germline, CDR1 is MDHEN and CDR2 SYDVKM. This CDR3 comprises 15 residues. The trim removed 3 bases at V and 3 bases at J, leaving 2 bases unmatched. Full variable domain (rest looked up from reference TRBV28 and TRBJ1-4): DVKVTQSSRYLVKRTGEKVFLECVQDMDHENMFWYRQDPGLGLRLIYFSYDVKMKEKGDIPEGYSVSREKKERFSLILESASTNQTSMYLCASSLTGGANEKLFFGSGTQLSVL.

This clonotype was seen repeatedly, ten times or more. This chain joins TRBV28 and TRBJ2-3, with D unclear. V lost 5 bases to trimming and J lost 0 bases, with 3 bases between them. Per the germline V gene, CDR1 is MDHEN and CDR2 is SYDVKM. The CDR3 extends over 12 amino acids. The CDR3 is CASSVSTDTQYF. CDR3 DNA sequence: TGTGCCAGCAGTGTCAGCACAGATACGCAGTATTTT.

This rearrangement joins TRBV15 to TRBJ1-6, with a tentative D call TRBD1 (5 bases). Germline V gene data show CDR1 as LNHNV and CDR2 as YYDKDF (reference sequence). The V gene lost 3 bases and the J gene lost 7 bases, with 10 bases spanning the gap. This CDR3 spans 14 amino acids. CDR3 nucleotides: TGTGCCACCAGCAGGGCAGGGAGGAATTCACCCCTCCACTTT. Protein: CATSRAGRNSPLHF.

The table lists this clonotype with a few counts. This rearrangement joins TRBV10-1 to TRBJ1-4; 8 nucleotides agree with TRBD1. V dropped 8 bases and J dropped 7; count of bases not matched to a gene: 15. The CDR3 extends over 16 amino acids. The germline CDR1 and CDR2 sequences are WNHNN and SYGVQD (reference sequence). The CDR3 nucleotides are TGCGCCAGCCCACACGATACGGGACAGGAAAGTGAAAAACTGTTTTTT. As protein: CASPHDTGQESEKLFF.

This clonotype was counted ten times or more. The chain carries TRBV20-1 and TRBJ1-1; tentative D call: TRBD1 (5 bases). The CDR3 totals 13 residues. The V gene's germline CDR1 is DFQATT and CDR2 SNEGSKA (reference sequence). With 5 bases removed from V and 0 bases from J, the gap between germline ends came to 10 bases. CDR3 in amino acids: CSAWGPVNTEAFF. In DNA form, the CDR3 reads TGCAGTGCTTGGGGACCGGTGAACACTGAAGCTTTCTTT.

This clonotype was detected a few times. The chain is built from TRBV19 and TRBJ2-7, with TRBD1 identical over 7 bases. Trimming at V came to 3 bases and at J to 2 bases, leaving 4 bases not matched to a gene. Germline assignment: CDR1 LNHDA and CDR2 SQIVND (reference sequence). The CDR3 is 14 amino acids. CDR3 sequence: CASSISGTAYEQYF. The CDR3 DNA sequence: TGTGCCAGTAGTATTTCCGGGACAGCCTACGAGCAGTACTTC.

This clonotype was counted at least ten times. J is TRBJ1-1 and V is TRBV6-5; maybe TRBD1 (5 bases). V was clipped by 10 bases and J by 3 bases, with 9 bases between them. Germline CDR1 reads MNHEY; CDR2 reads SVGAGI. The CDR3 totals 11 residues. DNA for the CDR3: TGTGCCACAGGCAGGGACACTGAAGCTTTCTTT. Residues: CATGRDTEAFF.

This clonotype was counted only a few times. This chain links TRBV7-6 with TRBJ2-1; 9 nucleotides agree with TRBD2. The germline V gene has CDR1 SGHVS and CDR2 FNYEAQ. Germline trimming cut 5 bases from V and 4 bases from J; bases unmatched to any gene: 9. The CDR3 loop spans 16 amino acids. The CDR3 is CASSPFAAGGYNEQFF. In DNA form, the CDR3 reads TGTGCCAGCAGCCCCTTCGCAGCGGGGGGATACAATGAGCAGTTCTTC. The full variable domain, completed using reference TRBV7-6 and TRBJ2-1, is GAGVSQSPRYKVTKRGQDVALRCDPISGHVSLYWYRQALGQGPEFLTYFNYEAQQDKSGLPNDRFSAERPEGSISTLTIQRTEQRDSAMYRCASSPFAAGGYNEQFFGPGTRLTVL.